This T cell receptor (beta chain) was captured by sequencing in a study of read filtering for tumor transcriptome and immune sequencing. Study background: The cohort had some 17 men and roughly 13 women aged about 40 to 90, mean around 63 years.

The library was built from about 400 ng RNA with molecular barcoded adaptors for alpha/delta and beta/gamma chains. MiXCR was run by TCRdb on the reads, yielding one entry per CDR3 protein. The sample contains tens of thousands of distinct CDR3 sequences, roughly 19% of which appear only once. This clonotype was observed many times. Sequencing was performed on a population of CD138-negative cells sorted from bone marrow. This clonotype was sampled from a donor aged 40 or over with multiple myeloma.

The CDR3 region has the DNA TGTGCCAGCAGTTTGCGGACTTATAGCAATCAGCCCCAGCATTTT. Translation gives CASSLRTYSNQPQHF. The rearrangement links TRBV28 to TRBJ1-5; no clear D gene. The V end was cut by 3 bases, the J end by 0 bases, with 9 bases between. Germline V gives CDR1 MDHEN, CDR2 SYDVKM. This CDR3 is built from 15 residues.